This T cell receptor (beta chain) emerged from a study of blood T cell repertoires in COVID-19. About the study: Acute and convalescent COVID-19 samples came from the United States, Italy and Spain. Nucleic acid was either cDNA or gDNA, and it came from T cells, B-cell-depleted T cells, or PBMCs.

The V segment lost 7 bases and the J segment 4 bases; nucleotides outside the gene matches: 22. This CDR3 is 19 amino acids long. Germline V lookup: CDR1 SNHLY, CDR2 FYNNEI. In the original analysis: Counts of nucleated cells, estimated from reference gene primer amplification, were obtained. Generated by immunoSEQ multiplex PCR, the TCRdb table keeps only in-frame clones and is missing some. The V and J calls and clone size come from that table; D and trimming were worked out from the DNA. The data contain 110,000 or so clones, roughly 85% of them seen just once; the ten biggest clones take up 10% to 15%.

The chain couples TRBV2 to TRBJ1-3, with 7 bases that match TRBD1. This receptor was identified in a human donor in a cohort sampled during active COVID-19. Specimen: peripheral blood. The CDR3 reads CASTLFRQGLLELGNTIYF. In nucleotides, the CDR3 is TGTGCCAGCACCCTTTTTCGACAGGGTTTACTCGAGTTAGGAAACACCATATATTTT.